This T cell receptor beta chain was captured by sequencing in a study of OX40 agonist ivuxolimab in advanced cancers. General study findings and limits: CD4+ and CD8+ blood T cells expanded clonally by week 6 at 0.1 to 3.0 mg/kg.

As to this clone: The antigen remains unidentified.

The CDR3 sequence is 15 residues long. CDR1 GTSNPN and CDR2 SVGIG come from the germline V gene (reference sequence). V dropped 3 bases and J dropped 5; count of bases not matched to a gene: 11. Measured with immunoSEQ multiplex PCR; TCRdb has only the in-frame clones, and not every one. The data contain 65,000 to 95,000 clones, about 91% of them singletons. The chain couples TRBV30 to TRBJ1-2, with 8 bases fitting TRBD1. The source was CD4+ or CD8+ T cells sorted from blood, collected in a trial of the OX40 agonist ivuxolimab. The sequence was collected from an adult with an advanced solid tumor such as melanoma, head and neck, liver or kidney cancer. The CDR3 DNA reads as TGTGCCTGGAGCCCTCGGACAGGGAGTTGGTATGGCTACACCTTC. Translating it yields CAWSPRTGSWYGYTF.